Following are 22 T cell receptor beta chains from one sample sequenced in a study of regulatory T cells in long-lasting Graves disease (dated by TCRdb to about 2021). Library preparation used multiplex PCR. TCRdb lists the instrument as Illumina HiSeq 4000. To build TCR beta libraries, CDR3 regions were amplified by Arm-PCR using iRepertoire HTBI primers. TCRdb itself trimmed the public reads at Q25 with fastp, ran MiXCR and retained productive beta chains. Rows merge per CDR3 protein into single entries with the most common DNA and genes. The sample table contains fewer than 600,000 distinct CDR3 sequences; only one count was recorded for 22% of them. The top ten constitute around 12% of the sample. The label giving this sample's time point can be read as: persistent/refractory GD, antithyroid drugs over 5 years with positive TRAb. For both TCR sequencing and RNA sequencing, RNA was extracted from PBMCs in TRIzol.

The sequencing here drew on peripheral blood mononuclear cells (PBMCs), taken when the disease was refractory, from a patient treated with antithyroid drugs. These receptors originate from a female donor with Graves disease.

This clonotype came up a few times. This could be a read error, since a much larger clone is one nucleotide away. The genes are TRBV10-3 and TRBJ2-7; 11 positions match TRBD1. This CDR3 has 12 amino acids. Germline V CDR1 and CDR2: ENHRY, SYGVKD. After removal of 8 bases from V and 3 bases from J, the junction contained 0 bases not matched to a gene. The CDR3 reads CAIGTGGYEQYF. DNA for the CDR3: TGTGCCATCGGGACAGGGGGCTACGAGCAGTACTTC.

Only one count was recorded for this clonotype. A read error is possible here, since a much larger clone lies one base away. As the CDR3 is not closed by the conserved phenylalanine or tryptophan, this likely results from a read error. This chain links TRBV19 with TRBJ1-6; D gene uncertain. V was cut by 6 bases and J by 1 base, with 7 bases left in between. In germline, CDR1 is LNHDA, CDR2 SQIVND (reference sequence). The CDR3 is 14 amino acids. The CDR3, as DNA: TGTGCCAGTAGCCGCCGGTCCTATAATTCACCCCTCCACCTT. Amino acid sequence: CASSRRSYNSPLHL.

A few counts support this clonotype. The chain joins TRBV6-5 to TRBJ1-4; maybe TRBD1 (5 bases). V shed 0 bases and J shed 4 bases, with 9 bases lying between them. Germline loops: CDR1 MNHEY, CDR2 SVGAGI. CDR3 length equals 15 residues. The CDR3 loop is CASSYSGVNNEKLFF. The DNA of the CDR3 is TGTGCCAGCAGTTACTCGGGGGTTAATAATGAAAAACTGTTTTTT.

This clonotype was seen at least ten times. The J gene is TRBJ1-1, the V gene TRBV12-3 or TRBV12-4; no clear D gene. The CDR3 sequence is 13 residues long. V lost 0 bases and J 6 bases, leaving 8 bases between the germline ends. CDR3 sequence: CASSLAPGSEAFF. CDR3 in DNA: TGTGCCAGCAGTTTAGCGCCGGGATCTGAAGCTTTCTTT.

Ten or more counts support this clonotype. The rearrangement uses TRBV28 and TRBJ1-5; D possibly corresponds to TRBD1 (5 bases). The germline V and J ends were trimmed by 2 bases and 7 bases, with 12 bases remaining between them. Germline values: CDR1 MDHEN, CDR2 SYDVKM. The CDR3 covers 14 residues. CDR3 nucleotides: TGTGCCAGCAGTTTACCCAGGGAGGACCAGCCCCAGCATTTT. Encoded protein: CASSLPREDQPQHF.

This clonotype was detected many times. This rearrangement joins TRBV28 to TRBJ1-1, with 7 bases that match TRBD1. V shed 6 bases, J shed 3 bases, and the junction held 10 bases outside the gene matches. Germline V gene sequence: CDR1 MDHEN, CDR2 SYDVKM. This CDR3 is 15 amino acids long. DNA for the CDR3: TGTGCCAGCAGATCTTACAGGGGTTTAGACACTGAAGCTTTCTTT. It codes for CASRSYRGLDTEAFF.

The chain's CDR3 is CASSFSGSYTGELFF. CDR3 nucleotide sequence: TGTGCCAGCAGCTTCAGCGGGAGTTACACCGGGGAGCTGTTTTTT. The chain links TRBV11-2 to TRBJ2-2; 8 bases line up with TRBD2. The CDR3 sequence is 15 residues long. The V and J ends lost 3 bases and 3 bases, in that order; junction bases with no gene match: 3. Per germline, CDR1 SGHAT and CDR2 FQNNGV. The full variable domain, its missing parts supplied by reference TRBV11-2 and TRBJ2-2, is EAGVAQSPRYKIIEKRQSVAFWCNPISGHATLYWYQQILGQGPKLLIQFQNNGVVDDSQLPKDRFSAERLKGVDSTLKIQPAKLEDSAVYLCASSFSGSYTGELFFGEGSRLTVL.

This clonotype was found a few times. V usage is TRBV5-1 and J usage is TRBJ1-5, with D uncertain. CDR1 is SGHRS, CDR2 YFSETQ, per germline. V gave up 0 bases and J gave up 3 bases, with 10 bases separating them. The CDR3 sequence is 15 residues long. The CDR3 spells CASSLDRQFNQPQHF. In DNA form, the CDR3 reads TGCGCCAGCAGCTTGGATAGGCAGTTCAATCAGCCCCAGCATTTT.

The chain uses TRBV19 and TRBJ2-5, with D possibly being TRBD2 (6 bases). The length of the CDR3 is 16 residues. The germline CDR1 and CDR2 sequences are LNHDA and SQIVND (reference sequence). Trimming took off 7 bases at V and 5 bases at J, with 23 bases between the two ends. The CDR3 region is CASTTKGSGDLETQYF. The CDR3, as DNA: TGTGCCAGTACCACAAAAGGGTCGGGGGATTTGGAGACCCAGTACTTC. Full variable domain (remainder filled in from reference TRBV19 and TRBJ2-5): DGGITQSPKYLFRKEGQNVTLSCEQNLNHDAMYWYRQDPGQGLRLIYYSQIVNDFQKGDIAEGYSVSREKKESFPLTVTSAQKNPTAFYLCASTTKGSGDLETQYFGPGTRLLVL.

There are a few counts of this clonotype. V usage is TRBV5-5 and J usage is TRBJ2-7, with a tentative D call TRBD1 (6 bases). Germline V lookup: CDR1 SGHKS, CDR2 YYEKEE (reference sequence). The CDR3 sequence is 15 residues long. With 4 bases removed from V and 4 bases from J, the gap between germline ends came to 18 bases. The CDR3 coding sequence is TGTGCCAGCAGCCCCTGGTCGGGACAAGAATACGAGCAGTACTTC. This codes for CASSPWSGQEYEQYF.

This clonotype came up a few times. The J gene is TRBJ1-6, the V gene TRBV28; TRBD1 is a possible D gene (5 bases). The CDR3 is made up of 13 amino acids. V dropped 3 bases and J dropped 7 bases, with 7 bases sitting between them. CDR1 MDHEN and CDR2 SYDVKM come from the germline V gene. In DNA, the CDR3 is TGTGCCAGCAGTTTCCCAGGGAATTCACCCCTCCACTTT. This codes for CASSFPGNSPLHF.

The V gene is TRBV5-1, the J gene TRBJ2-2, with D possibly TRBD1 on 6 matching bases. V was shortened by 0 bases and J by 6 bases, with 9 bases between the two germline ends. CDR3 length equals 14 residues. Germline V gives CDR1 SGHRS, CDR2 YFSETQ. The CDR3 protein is CASSLDRVSGELFF. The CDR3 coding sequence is TGCGCCAGCAGCTTGGACAGGGTTTCCGGGGAGCTGTTTTTT.

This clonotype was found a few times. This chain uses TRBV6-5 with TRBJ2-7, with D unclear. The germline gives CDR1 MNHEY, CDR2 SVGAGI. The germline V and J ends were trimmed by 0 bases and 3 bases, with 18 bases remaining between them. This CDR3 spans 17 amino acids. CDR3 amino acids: CASSYSIGQLLSYEQYF. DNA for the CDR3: TGTGCCAGCAGTTACTCGATCGGGCAGCTTTTAAGCTACGAGCAGTACTTC.

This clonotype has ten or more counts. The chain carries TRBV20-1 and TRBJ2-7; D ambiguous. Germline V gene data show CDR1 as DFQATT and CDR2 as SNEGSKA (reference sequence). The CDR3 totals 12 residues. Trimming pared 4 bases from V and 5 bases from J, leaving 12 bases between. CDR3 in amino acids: CSATGPLNEQYF. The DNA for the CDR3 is TGCAGTGCTACAGGACCGCTCAACGAGCAGTACTTC.

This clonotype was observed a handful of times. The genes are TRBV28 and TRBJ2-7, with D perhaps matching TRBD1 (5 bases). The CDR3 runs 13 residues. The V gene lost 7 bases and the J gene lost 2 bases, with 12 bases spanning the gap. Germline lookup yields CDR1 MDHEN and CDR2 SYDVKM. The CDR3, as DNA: TGTGCCAGCAAAGACAGCAACCCCTACGAGCAGTACTTC. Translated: CASKDSNPYEQYF.

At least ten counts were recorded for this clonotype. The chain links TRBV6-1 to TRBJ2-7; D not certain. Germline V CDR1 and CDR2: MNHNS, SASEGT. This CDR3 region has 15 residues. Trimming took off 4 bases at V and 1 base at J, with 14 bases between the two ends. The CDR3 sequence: CASSGPTRVSYEQYF. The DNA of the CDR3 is TGTGCCAGCAGTGGGCCGACAAGGGTTTCCTACGAGCAGTACTTC.

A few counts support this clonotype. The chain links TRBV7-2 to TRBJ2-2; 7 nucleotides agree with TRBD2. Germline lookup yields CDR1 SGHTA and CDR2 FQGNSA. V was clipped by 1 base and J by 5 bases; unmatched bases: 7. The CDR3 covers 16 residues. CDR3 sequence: CASSLVRGGLTGELFF. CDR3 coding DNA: TGTGCCAGCAGCTTAGTACGGGGAGGGCTGACCGGGGAGCTGTTTTTT.

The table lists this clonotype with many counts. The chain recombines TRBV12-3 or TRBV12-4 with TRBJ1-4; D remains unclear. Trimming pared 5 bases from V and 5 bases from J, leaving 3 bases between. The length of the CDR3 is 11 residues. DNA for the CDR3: TGTGCCAGCAGTATCAATGAAAAACTGTTTTTT. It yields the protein CASSINEKLFF.

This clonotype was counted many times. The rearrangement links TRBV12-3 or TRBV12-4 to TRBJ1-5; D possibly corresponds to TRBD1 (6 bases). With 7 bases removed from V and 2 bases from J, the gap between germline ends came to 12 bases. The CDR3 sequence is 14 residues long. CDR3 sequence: CASTTGLGNQPQHF. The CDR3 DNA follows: TGTGCCAGCACTACAGGGCTAGGCAATCAGCCCCAGCATTTT.

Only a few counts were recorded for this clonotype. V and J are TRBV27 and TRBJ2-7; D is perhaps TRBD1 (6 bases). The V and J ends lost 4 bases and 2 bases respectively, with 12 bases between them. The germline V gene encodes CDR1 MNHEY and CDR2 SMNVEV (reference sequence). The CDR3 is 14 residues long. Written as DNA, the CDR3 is TGTGCCAGCAGTTCGACAGGTTCCCCCTACGAGCAGTACTTC. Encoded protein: CASSSTGSPYEQYF.

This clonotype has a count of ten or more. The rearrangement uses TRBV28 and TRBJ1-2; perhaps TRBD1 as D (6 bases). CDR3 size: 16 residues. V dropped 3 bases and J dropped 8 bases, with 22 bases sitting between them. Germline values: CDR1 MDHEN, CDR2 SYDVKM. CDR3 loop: CASSLIGGLVLGGYTF. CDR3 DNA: TGTGCCAGCAGTTTGATCGGGGGCCTTGTTCTGGGGGGCTACACCTTC.

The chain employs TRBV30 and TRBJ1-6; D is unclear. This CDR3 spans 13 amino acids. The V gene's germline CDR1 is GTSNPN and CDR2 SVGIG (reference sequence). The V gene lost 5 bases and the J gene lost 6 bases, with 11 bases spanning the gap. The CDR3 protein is CAWCGQTNSPLHF. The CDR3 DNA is TGTGCCTGGTGTGGCCAGACTAATTCACCCCTCCACTTT. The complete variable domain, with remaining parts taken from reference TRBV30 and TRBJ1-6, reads SQTIHQWPATLVQPVGSPLSLECTVEGTSNPNLYWYRQAAGRGLQLLFYSVGIGQISSEVPQNLSASRPQDRQFILSSKKLLLSDSGFYLCAWCGQTNSPLHFGNGTRLTVT.